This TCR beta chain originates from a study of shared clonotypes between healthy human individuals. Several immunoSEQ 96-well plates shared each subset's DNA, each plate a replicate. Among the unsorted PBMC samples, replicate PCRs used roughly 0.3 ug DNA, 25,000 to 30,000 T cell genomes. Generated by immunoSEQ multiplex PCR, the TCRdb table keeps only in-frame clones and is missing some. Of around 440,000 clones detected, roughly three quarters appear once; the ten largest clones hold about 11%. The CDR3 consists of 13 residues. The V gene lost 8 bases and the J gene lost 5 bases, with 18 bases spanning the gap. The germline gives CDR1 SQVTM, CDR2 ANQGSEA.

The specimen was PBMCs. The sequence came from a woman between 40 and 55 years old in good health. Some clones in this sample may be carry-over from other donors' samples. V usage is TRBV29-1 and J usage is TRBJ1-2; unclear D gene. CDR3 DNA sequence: TGCAGCTCTTGGACCGCCAACGGATATGGCTACACCTTC. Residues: CSSWTANGYGYTF.